The clone carrying this T cell receptor (beta chain) was recorded only once. The antigen is unknown. This sample is part of a study of T cell responses to AZD1222 COVID-19 vaccine. The CDR3 has 15 amino acids. Germline lookup yields CDR1 SGHAT and CDR2 FQNNGV. The V end was cut by 5 bases, the J end by 1 base, with 14 bases between. TCRdb's copy holds only in-frame clones and misses some; the assay was immunoSEQ multiplex PCR. The sample has about 76,000 clones, 65% to 80% seen once. The study's findings and limits: A rise in Spike-specific TCR breadth and depth followed two AZD1222 doses. Unmutated variant regions reportedly attract nearly half of all spike-specific TCRs.

The source was peripheral blood, collected 28 days after the second dose of the MenACWY control vaccine. The sequence derives from an adult who received the MenACWY meningococcal vaccine as a control. This chain connects TRBV11-2 to TRBJ1-1; TRBD1 might be the D (5 bases). The CDR3 region has the DNA TGTGCCAGCAGCCCCTCCCGGCAGGGGAACACTGAAGCTTTCTTT. It specifies CASSPSRQGNTEAFF.